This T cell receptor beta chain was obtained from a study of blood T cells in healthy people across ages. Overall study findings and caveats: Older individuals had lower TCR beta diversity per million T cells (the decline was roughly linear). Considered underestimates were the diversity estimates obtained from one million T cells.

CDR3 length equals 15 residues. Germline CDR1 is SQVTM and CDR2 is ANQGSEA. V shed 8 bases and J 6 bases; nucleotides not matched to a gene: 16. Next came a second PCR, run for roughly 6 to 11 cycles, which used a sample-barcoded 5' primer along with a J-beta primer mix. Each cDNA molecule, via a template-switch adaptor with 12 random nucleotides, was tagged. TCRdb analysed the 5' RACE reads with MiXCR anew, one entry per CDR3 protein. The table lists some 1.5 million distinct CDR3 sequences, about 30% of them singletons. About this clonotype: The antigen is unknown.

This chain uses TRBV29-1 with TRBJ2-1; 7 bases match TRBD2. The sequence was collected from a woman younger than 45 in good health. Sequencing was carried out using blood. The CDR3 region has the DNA TGCAGCATCGGCCCGGAGGGCGGGAGCGGCAATGAGCAGTTCTTC. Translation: CSIGPEGGSGNEQFF.